This T cell receptor (beta chain) derives from a study of blood T cells in healthy people across ages. Overall study: Template switching picked up about one barcoded beta molecule for each two T cells.

Sample-barcoded 5' priming and a J-beta primer mix drove a second PCR of roughly 6 to 12 cycles. Every cDNA molecule bore a tag from a template-switch adaptor containing 12 random nucleotides. In TCRdb, the 5' RACE reads were re-called with MiXCR into one record per CDR3 protein. The table lists some 550,000 distinct CDR3 sequences, 40% to 55% of them singletons. Peripheral blood samples of around 9.5 milliliters were drawn from each donor. Per individual sample, total RNA of at least 6 micrograms was extracted. CDR3 length: 16 residues. CDR1 is SGDLS and CDR2 is YYNGEE in the germline V gene. The V gene lost 0 bases and the J gene lost 7 bases, with 19 bases spanning the gap.

The source is a man older than 75 in good health. Sequencing used blood. The V gene is TRBV9, the J gene TRBJ1-2; D gene ambiguous. The CDR3 sequence is CASSVGTDIRSGGYTF. DNA for the CDR3: TGTGCCAGCAGCGTAGGTACAGATATCAGGTCGGGTGGCTACACCTTC.